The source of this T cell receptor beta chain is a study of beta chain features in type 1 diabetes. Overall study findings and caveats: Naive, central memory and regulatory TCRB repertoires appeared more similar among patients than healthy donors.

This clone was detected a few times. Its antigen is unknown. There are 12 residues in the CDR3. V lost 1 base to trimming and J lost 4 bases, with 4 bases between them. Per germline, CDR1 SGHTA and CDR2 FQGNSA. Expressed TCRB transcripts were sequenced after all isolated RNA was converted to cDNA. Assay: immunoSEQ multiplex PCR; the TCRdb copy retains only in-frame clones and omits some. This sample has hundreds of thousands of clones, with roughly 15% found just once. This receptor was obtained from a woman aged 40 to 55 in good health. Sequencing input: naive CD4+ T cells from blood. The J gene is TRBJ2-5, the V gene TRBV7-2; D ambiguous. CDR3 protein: CASSLVLETQYF. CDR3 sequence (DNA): TGTGCCAGCAGCTTAGTATTAGAGACCCAGTACTTC.